The next 18 T cell receptor beta chains were all read from a single sample in a study of Graves' ophthalmopathy and Graves' hyperthyroidism. Amplification from RNA transcripts yielded the TCR beta CDR3 regions. In the first round, RT-PCR was carried out with HTBI primers, and a multiplex PCR formed the second round. MiXCR, applied by TCRdb to the multiplex PCR reads, yields one record per CDR3 protein. The table lists a few hundred thousand distinct CDR3 sequences, 15% to 17% of them singletons. The sequenced sample was peripheral blood. The origin of the receptors is a woman aged 18-35 years with stable Graves' hyperthyroidism.

The gene calls are TRBV5-6 and TRBJ1-5, with unresolved D. V lost 4 bases, J lost 6 bases, and 14 bases lay in between. Germline V lookup: CDR1 SGHDT, CDR2 YYEEEE. The CDR3 sequence is 14 residues long. CDR3 loop: CASSTWTGIQPQHF. CDR3 coding DNA: TGTGCCAGCAGCACCTGGACCGGGATTCAGCCCCAGCATTTT.

This clonotype was seen at least ten times. The CDR3 sequence: CASSLDRSSFEAFF. CDR3 nucleotides: TGTGCCAGCAGTTTGGACAGATCATCCTTTGAAGCTTTCTTT. The chain links TRBV6-5 to TRBJ1-1; D possibly corresponds to TRBD1 (6 bases). Germline V CDR1 and CDR2: MNHEY, SVGAGI. The germline V and J ends were trimmed by 4 bases and 7 bases, with 16 bases remaining between them. The CDR3 totals 14 residues.

This clonotype was observed many times. This chain joins TRBV6-2 or TRBV6-3 and TRBJ2-7; 9 bases map to TRBD1. With V trimmed by 6 bases and J by 2 bases, 8 bases remained unmatched. This CDR3 has 15 amino acids. Germline lookup yields CDR1 MNHEY and CDR2 SVGEGT. The CDR3 DNA reads as TGTGCCAGCAGCGACGGGACAGGGCACACCTACGAGCAGTACTTC. Translation gives CASSDGTGHTYEQYF.

This clonotype has at least ten counts. The genes are TRBV5-1 and TRBJ2-4; D is tentatively TRBD1 or TRBD2 (5 bases each). Germline CDR1 reads SGHRS; CDR2 reads YFSETQ. Deletions cut 2 bases from V and 8 bases from J, with 14 bases between. CDR3 length: 14 residues. CDR3 in amino acids: CASSFYGRGDIQYF. In DNA, the CDR3 is TGCGCCAGCAGCTTTTACGGGCGAGGGGACATTCAGTACTTC.

The chain is built from TRBV7-8 and TRBJ2-7, with D hard to call. Per germline, CDR1 SGHVS and CDR2 FQNEAQ. CDR3 length: 15 amino acids. Trimming removed 5 bases at V and 0 bases at J, with 14 bases between. The CDR3 spells CASSPGPGSSYEQYF. As DNA, the CDR3 is TGTGCCAGCAGCCCCGGCCCCGGCTCCTCCTACGAGCAGTACTTC.

This clonotype was recorded at least ten times. The V gene is TRBV6-5, the J gene TRBJ2-4; D may be TRBD2 (5 bases). Trimming pared 7 bases from V and 0 bases from J, leaving 16 bases between. Germline lookup yields CDR1 MNHEY and CDR2 SVGAGI. The CDR3 length is 16 residues. This CDR3 is CASNGMDGLAKNIQYF. As DNA, the CDR3 is TGTGCCAGCAACGGAATGGACGGACTAGCCAAAAACATTCAGTACTTC.

In this sample, this clonotype turned up many times. This chain uses TRBV7-9 with TRBJ1-1; 7 bases are shared with TRBD1. Germline V CDR1 and CDR2: SEHNR, FQNEAQ (reference sequence). The length of the CDR3 is 12 residues. The trim removed 5 bases at V and 6 bases at J, leaving 3 bases unmatched. The CDR3 here is CASSPQGPEAFF. For the CDR3, the DNA is TGTGCCAGCAGCCCACAGGGGCCTGAAGCTTTCTTT.

This clonotype was recorded at least ten times. No conserved phenylalanine or tryptophan ends this CDR3, so it is likely a read error. The chain uses TRBV6-1 and TRBJ2-7; the D is unclear. This CDR3 has 13 residues. CDR1 and CDR2 from the germline V gene are MNHNS and SASEGT. Trimming took 0 bases from V and 4 from J, leaving 7 bases between them. The CDR3 loop is CASSEALRYEQYL. The CDR3 bases are TGTGCCAGCAGTGAAGCGCTGCGGTACGAGCAGTACCTC.

V and J are TRBV5-1 and TRBJ2-5; 10 positions agree with TRBD2. V shed 2 bases and J 5 bases; nucleotides not matched to a gene: 6. There are 15 residues in the CDR3. Germline V gene lookup returns CDR1 SGHRS and CDR2 YFSETQ. Here the CDR3 DNA reads TGCGCCAGCAGCTTACCGGGACTAGCGAGGGAGACCCAGTACTTC. Its protein product is CASSLPGLARETQYF. Full variable domain (missing parts from reference TRBV5-1 and TRBJ2-5): KAGVTQTPRYLIKTRGQQVTLSCSPISGHRSVSWYQQTPGQGLQFLFEYFSETQRNKGNFPGRFSGRQFSNSRSEMNVSTLELGDSALYLCASSLPGLARETQYFGPGTRLLVL.

At least ten counts were recorded for this clonotype. This chain connects TRBV27 to TRBJ2-7; perhaps D is TRBD1 or TRBD2 (5 bases each). The CDR3 contains 11 residues. Trimming removed 10 bases at V and 9 bases at J, with 16 bases between. The germline V gene encodes CDR1 MNHEY and CDR2 SMNVEV (reference sequence). CDR3 in DNA: TGTGCCACCCGAGGGGTTTCGGGGCAGTACTTC. This codes for CATRGVSGQYF.

At least ten counts were recorded for this clonotype. The genes are TRBV7-3 and TRBJ1-1, with TRBD1 matching 9 bases. V lost 2 bases to trimming and J lost 1 base; unmatched junction nucleotides: 2. The CDR3 contains 15 residues. From germline, CDR1 is SGHTA and CDR2 FQGTGA. The CDR3 region is CASSLRGQGNTEAFF. The CDR3, as DNA: TGTGCCAGCAGCTTACGGGGACAGGGGAACACTGAAGCTTTCTTT.

This clonotype was recorded many times. The chain uses TRBV4-2 and TRBJ1-3; no clear D. Germline assignment: CDR1 LGHNA and CDR2 YNFKEQ. The CDR3 runs 16 residues. Trimming stripped 0 bases from V and 0 bases from J, with 9 bases between. CDR3 DNA sequence: TGTGCCAGCAGCCAAGAAGTCAGCCACTCTGGAAACACCATATATTTT. Translating gives CASSQEVSHSGNTIYF.

This clonotype was seen at least ten times. The chain combines TRBV27 with TRBJ1-1; 7 positions agree with TRBD1. The CDR3 is 14 residues long. Germline-derived CDR1 and CDR2 are MNHEY and SMNVEV (reference sequence). V dropped 7 bases and J dropped 8; count of bases not matched to a gene: 13. CDR3 sequence reads: CASIQTGRGEEAFF. The CDR3 nucleotides read TGTGCCAGCATTCAGACAGGGAGGGGTGAGGAAGCTTTCTTT.

This clonotype showed up just a few times. This chain joins TRBV3-1 and TRBJ1-5, with D uncertain. The CDR3 contains 16 residues. Germline CDR1 is LGHDT and CDR2 is YNNKEL (reference sequence). The V gene lost 0 bases and the J gene lost 5 bases, with 14 bases spanning the gap. The CDR3 sequence: CASSQETRVADQPQHF. The CDR3 coding sequence is TGTGCCAGCAGCCAAGAGACGAGGGTAGCGGATCAGCCCCAGCATTTT.

At least ten counts were recorded for this clonotype. V usage is TRBV19 and J usage is TRBJ2-2; no definite D call. The CDR3 extends over 14 amino acids. Germline V gene data show CDR1 as LNHDA and CDR2 as SQIVND (reference sequence). V was clipped by 5 bases and J by 3 bases, with 10 bases between them. The CDR3 DNA reads TGTGCCAGTAGTTCTCCTGGAGACACCGGGGAGCTGTTTTTT. It yields the protein CASSSPGDTGELFF.

This clonotype was seen at least ten times. The chain recombines TRBV6-2 or TRBV6-3 with TRBJ2-7; D is uncertain. Per germline, CDR1 MNHEY and CDR2 SVGEGT. V gave up 2 bases and J gave up 2 bases, with 7 bases separating them. The CDR3 spans 13 residues. The CDR3 region is CASSYDKTYEQYF. Here the CDR3 DNA reads TGTGCCAGCAGTTACGACAAAACCTACGAGCAGTACTTC.

At least ten counts were recorded for this clonotype. The chain recombines TRBV6-1 with TRBJ2-5, with D possibly called TRBD1 or TRBD2 (6 bases each). The CDR3 contains 15 residues. CDR1 is MNHNS and CDR2 is SASEGT in the germline V gene. Trimming stripped 5 bases from V and 5 bases from J, with 18 bases between. The CDR3 loop reads CASSPLRGAKETQYF. Written as DNA, the CDR3 is TGTGCCAGCAGTCCCCTTAGGGGGGCGAAGGAGACCCAGTACTTC.

This clonotype was recorded at least ten times. The chain couples TRBV6-5 to TRBJ1-3, with D unclear. V lost 4 bases and J 9 bases, leaving 10 bases between the germline ends. Germline assignment: CDR1 MNHEY and CDR2 SVGAGI. The CDR3 loop spans 12 amino acids. For the CDR3, the DNA is TGTGCCAGCAGTTCCACAGAGGGCACCATATATTTT. Protein sequence: CASSSTEGTIYF.